This T cell receptor beta chain was profiled in a study of breast tumors, draining lymph nodes, adjacent tissues. The CDR3 contains 15 residues. CDR1 and CDR2 from the germline V gene are SGHTA and FQGNSA. As concerns this clonotype: Mismatch with germline at one junction end may stem from a read error.

TCRdb used MiXCR to reprocess the multiplex PCR reads, holding one entry per CDR3 protein. The data show roughly 110,000 distinct CDR3 sequences, approximately 28% seen once. The lymph nodes were axillary draining lymph nodes from breast cancer patients. Specimen: axillary lymph node tissue. V and J are TRBV7-2 and TRBJ2-1, with 9 positions matching TRBD2. This TCR derives from a female donor with breast cancer. Some clones in this sample may be carry-over from other donors' samples. CDR3 bases: TGTGCCAGCAGTATAGCGGGGGCCGCCTACAATGAGCAGCTCTTC. Protein product: CASSIAGAAYNEQLF.